The 22 T cell receptor beta chains reported below all come from one sample, sequenced in a study of T cell repertoires in cytomegalovirus infection. MiXCR, applied by TCRdb to the reads, yields one record per CDR3 protein. The sample gives approximately 76,000 distinct CDR3 sequences, roughly 37% of which show up once; approximately 93% is in the top ten. For these receptors, no antigen is known. The input for sequencing was CD8+ T cells from cultured PBMCs, taken from culture after CMV antigen stimulation. These receptors were taken from a human donor in good health (CMV status not recorded). Some clones in this sample may be carry-over from other donors' samples.

The chain uses TRBV2 and TRBJ1-1; D gene unclear. This CDR3 is built from 17 residues. Germline V CDR1 and CDR2: SNHLY, FYNNEI. V was cut by 2 bases and J by 4 bases, with 20 bases left in between. The CDR3: CASSENPRRGFGTEAFF. The CDR3 bases are TGTGCCAGCAGTGAAAATCCTAGGCGGGGTTTCGGCACTGAAGCTTTCTTT.

This clonotype came up a few times. The V gene is TRBV29-1, the J gene TRBJ1-1; D is unresolved. V was cut by 3 bases and J by 3 bases, with 11 bases left in between. The germline gives CDR1 SQVTM, CDR2 ANQGSEA. The CDR3 covers 13 residues. The CDR3 here is CSVDQAVDTEAFF. The CDR3 DNA reads as TGCAGCGTTGATCAGGCAGTTGACACTGAAGCTTTCTTT.

This clonotype was counted only a few times. In DNA, the CDR3 is TGCGCCAGCAGCCAACCGGACAGTGGATCCTATAATTCACCCCTCCACTTT. It yields the protein CASSQPDSGSYNSPLHF. The chain has TRBV4-1 and TRBJ1-6; the D gene is possibly TRBD1 (6 bases). Germline loops: CDR1 MGHRA, CDR2 YSYEKL. Deletions cut 2 bases from V and 1 base from J, with 12 bases between. This CDR3 has 17 residues.

The chain couples TRBV15 to TRBJ1-1; TRBD1 matches at 9 bases. This CDR3 comprises 15 residues. V lost 3 bases, J lost 1 base, and 3 bases stayed unmatched. The germline V gene has CDR1 LNHNV and CDR2 YYDKDF (reference sequence). The CDR3 sequence is CATSSNRGPNTEAFF. The DNA of the CDR3 is TGTGCCACCAGCAGCAACAGGGGGCCGAACACTGAAGCTTTCTTT.

The V gene is TRBV7-6, the J gene TRBJ2-1; TRBD2 matches at 9 bases. The ends lost 1 base at V and 10 bases at J; junction bases unmatched: 5. CDR1 is SGHVS and CDR2 is FNYEAQ in the germline V gene. The CDR3 spans 14 residues. Here the CDR3 DNA reads TGTGCCAGCAGCTTAGGGAGCGGGGGGCCCGAGCAGTTCTTC. Its protein product is CASSLGSGGPEQFF.

This clonotype was observed a single time. The V and J genes are TRBV7-1 and TRBJ2-3, with 13 bases matching TRBD2. TRBV7-1 counts as an open reading frame of uncertain function. The CDR3 is 16 amino acids. V lost 5 bases to trimming and J lost 5 bases; unmatched junction nucleotides: 7. CDR3 amino acids: CASSPGTSGAQDTQYF. The CDR3 nucleotides are TGTGCCAGCAGCCCAGGGACTAGCGGGGCACAAGATACGCAGTATTTT.

The J gene is TRBJ1-3, the V gene TRBV4-1; no firm D call. CDR3 length: 15 amino acids. Germline V gene sequence: CDR1 MGHRA, CDR2 YSYEKL. Trimming removed 0 bases at V and 3 bases at J, with 9 bases between. CDR3: CASSQDIKNGNTIYF. The CDR3 DNA reads TGCGCCAGCAGCCAAGATATAAAAAATGGAAACACCATATATTTT.

The V call is TRBV7-2, the J call TRBJ2-3, with 7 bases fitting TRBD1. Germline CDR1 reads SGHTA; CDR2 reads FQGNSA. The CDR3 totals 16 residues. Germline trimming cut 5 bases from V and 0 bases from J; bases unmatched to any gene: 8. The CDR3 protein is CASSPWTGPSTDTQYF. The CDR3 region has the DNA TGTGCCAGCAGCCCCTGGACAGGCCCTAGCACAGATACGCAGTATTTT. Drawing the rest from reference TRBV7-2 and TRBJ2-3, the complete variable domain is GAGVSQSPSNKVTEKGKDVELRCDPISGHTALYWYRQSLGQGLEFLIYFQGNSAPDKSGLPSDRFSAERTGGSVSTLTIQRTQQEDSAVYLCASSPWTGPSTDTQYFGPGTRLTVL.

Turning to this clonotype: The germline gene is not matched at one end of the junction; a read error may be the cause. The J gene is TRBJ1-6, the V gene TRBV4-1, with D possibly TRBD1 on 6 matching bases. This CDR3 contains 15 residues. Per germline, CDR1 MGHRA and CDR2 YSYEKL. For the CDR3, the DNA is TGTGCCAGCAGCCAAGATAGGCAGGGGAGTTCACCCCTCCACTTT. Translated, it gives CASSQDRQGSSPLHF.

V and J are TRBV23-1 and TRBJ2-3, with 12 nucleotides matching TRBD1. TRBV23-1 is recorded as an ORF, its role being uncertain. The CDR3 extends over 17 amino acids. Trimming at V came to 3 bases and at J to 4 bases, leaving 8 bases not matched to a gene. CDR3 region: CASSQHRDRGQADTQYF. The CDR3 DNA reads as TGCGCCAGCAGTCAGCACCGGGACAGGGGGCAAGCAGATACGCAGTATTTT.

The J gene is TRBJ1-5, the V gene TRBV7-6; TRBD1 aligns across 12 bases. Germline CDR1 SGHVS, CDR2 FNYEAQ. Trimming removed 5 bases from V and 3 bases from J; junction bases left unmatched: 2. The CDR3 is 15 amino acids. Written as DNA, the CDR3 is TGTGCCAGCAGCGGGACAGGGGGCTACAATCAGCCCCAGCATTTT. This gives the protein CASSGTGGYNQPQHF.

The chain uses TRBV11-2 and TRBJ2-5; no firm D call. Germline loops: CDR1 SGHAT, CDR2 FQNNGV. Trimming took off 0 bases at V and 2 bases at J, with 4 bases between the two ends. The CDR3 consists of 13 residues. The CDR3 protein is CASSLDLQETQYF. The DNA for the CDR3 is TGTGCCAGCAGCTTAGACTTACAAGAGACCCAGTACTTC.

The CDR3 DNA follows: TGTGCCAGCAGCTTAAATCCGGGACAGGGGTCCTACTTTCCCTACAATGAGCAGTTCTTC. Amino acids: CASSLNPGQGSYFPYNEQFF. The gene calls are TRBV7-9 and TRBJ2-1, with 10 bases fitting TRBD1. The CDR3 runs to 20 residues. In germline, CDR1 is SEHNR, CDR2 FQNEAQ (reference sequence). J gave up 2 bases and V 2 bases, and 15 bases lay outside the gene matches.

The chain uses TRBV10-3 and TRBJ2-7; no firm D call. Per the germline V gene, CDR1 is ENHRY and CDR2 is SYGVKD. V was pared by 2 bases and J by 2 bases, with 7 bases between. The CDR3 sequence is 13 residues long. CDR3 DNA: TGTGCCATCAGTGAGCCCAGCACCTACGAGCAGTACTTC. Its translation is CAISEPSTYEQYF.

The gene calls are TRBV9 and TRBJ1-4, with 9 positions matching TRBD1. The CDR3 covers 15 residues. In germline, CDR1 is SGDLS, CDR2 YYNGEE. With 3 bases clipped from V and 6 bases from J, the junction kept 6 bases outside the gene matches. In nucleotides, the CDR3 is TGTGCCAGCAGCGGACAAGACAGGGGGTATGAAAAACTGTTTTTT. Protein sequence: CASSGQDRGYEKLFF.

This clonotype was seen a handful of times. The gene calls are TRBV27 and TRBJ1-5; D is unclear. V was pared by 4 bases and J by 1 base, with 14 bases between. Germline CDR1 MNHEY, CDR2 SMNVEV (reference sequence). CDR3 length equals 16 residues. The CDR3 loop is CASSSGVQRSNQPQHF. The DNA of the CDR3 is TGTGCCAGCAGTTCTGGGGTACAGAGAAGCAATCAGCCCCAGCATTTT.

The CDR3 spells CASSGDTEAFF. The DNA for the CDR3 is TGCGCCAGCTCGGGCGACACTGAAGCTTTCTTT. The chain couples TRBV4-1 to TRBJ1-1; D is ambiguous. Germline V lookup: CDR1 MGHRA, CDR2 YSYEKL. The germline V and J ends were trimmed by 8 bases and 3 bases, with 7 bases remaining between them. The CDR3 has 11 amino acids.

This clonotype came up once. V and J are TRBV6-2 or TRBV6-3 and TRBJ1-6, with D maybe TRBD1 (6 bases). This CDR3 has 15 amino acids. Trimming cost V 2 bases and J 9 bases, with 14 bases left between them. Germline loops: CDR1 MNHEY, CDR2 SVGEGT. The CDR3 sequence is CASSYERQEVSPLHF. The CDR3, as DNA: TGTGCCAGCAGTTACGAGCGACAGGAGGTTTCACCCCTCCACTTT.

V and J are TRBV7-9 and TRBJ2-2; the D is unclear. V shed 2 bases and J shed 0 bases, with 10 bases lying between them. The CDR3 length is 16 residues. In germline, CDR1 is SEHNR, CDR2 FQNEAQ (reference sequence). The CDR3 reads CASSLSGLANTGELFF. In nucleotides, the CDR3 is TGTGCCAGCAGCTTATCTGGGCTGGCGAACACCGGGGAGCTGTTTTTT.

The chain couples TRBV12-3 or TRBV12-4 to TRBJ1-2; no definite D call. Trimming cost V 2 bases and J 0 bases, with 13 bases left between them. The CDR3 has 16 amino acids. The CDR3 loop reads CASSLSLPSTNYGYTF. The CDR3 DNA reads as TGTGCCAGCAGTTTATCCCTTCCTAGTACTAACTATGGCTACACCTTC.

The sample holds a few counts of this clonotype. This rearrangement joins TRBV7-9 to TRBJ1-1; D remains unclear. Trimming left V 0 bases short and J 1 base short, with 9 bases between. Per the germline V gene, CDR1 is SEHNR and CDR2 is FQNEAQ (reference sequence). The CDR3 length is 15 residues. In nucleotides, the CDR3 is TGTGCCAGCAGCTTAGCGGGCAGCCGGAACACTGAAGCTTTCTTT. This translates into CASSLAGSRNTEAFF.

The chain recombines TRBV7-2 with TRBJ2-7; TRBD1 might be the D (5 bases). The CDR3 runs to 13 residues. CDR1 and CDR2 from the germline V gene are SGHTA and FQGNSA. Trimming left V 3 bases short and J 0 bases short, with 6 bases between. This CDR3 is CASSFDSSYEQYF. The CDR3 DNA is TGTGCCAGCAGCTTCGACAGCTCCTACGAGCAGTACTTC.